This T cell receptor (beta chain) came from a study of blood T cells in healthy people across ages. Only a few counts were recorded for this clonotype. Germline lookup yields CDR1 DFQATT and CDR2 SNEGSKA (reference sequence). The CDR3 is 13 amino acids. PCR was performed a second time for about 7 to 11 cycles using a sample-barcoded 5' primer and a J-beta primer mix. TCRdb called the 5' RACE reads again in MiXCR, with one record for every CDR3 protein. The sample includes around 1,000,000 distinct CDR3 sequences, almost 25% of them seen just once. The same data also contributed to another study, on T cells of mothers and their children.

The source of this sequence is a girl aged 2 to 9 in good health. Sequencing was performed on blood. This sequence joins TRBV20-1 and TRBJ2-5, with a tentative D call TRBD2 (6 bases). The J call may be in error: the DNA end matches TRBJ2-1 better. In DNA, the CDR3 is TGCAGTGCAACCAAAGCGGGTGCCATGCGTCAGTTCTTC. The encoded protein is CSATKAGAMRQFF.